Sequencing of this T cell receptor beta chain was carried out in a study of T-cell reconstitution after alpha-beta-depleted transplantation in children. TCRbeta library preparation incorporated unique molecular identifiers. TCRdb processed the PCR reads anew with MiXCR; each CDR3 protein has one entry. The table includes approximately 93,000 distinct CDR3 sequences, 7% to 9% detected once. The CDR3 is 13 residues long. V lost 10 bases and J lost 4, with 14 bases in between. The sequence came from a human donor who donated a stem cell graft to a child with congenital amegakaryocytic thrombocytopenia. The rearrangement links TRBV12-3 or TRBV12-4 to TRBJ2-1; the D gene is possibly TRBD2 (7 bases). This specimen consisted of PBMCs from the stem cell graft donor, obtained from the stem cell graft. CDR3 residues: CATWRGPYNEQFF. CDR3 nucleotide sequence: TGTGCCACCTGGCGGGGGCCGTACAATGAGCAGTTCTTC.